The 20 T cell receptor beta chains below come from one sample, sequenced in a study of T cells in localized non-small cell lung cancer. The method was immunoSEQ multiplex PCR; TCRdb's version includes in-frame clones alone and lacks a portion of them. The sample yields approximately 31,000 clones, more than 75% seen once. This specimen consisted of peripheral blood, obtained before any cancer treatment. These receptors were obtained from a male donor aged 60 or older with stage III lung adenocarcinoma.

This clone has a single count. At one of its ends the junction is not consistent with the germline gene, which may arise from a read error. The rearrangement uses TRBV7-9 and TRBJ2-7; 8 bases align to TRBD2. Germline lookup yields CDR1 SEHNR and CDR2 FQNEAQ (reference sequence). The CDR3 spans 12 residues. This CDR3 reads CASSTGGASGDF. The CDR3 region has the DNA TGTGCCAGCAGCACCGGGGGGGCAAGTGGGGACTTC.

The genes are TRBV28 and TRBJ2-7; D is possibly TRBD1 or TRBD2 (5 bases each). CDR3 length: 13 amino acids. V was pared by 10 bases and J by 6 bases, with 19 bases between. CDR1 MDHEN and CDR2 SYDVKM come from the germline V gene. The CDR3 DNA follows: TGTGCCACCGGGGACGGCTACCTAACCGAGCAGTACTTC. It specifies CATGDGYLTEQYF.

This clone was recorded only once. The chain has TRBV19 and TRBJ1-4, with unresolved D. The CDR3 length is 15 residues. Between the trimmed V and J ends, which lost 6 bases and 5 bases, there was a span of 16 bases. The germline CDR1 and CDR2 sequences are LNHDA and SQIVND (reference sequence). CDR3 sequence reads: CASRRARIGNEKLFF. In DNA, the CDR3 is TGTGCCAGTAGGCGGGCTCGGATTGGGAATGAAAAACTGTTTTTT.

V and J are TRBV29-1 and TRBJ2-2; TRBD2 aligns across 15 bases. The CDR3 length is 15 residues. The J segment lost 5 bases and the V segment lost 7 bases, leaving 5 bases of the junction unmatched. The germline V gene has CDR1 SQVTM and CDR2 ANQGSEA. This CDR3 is CSGGLAGGPTGELFF. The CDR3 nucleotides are TGCAGCGGCGGACTAGCGGGAGGGCCAACCGGGGAGCTGTTTTTT.

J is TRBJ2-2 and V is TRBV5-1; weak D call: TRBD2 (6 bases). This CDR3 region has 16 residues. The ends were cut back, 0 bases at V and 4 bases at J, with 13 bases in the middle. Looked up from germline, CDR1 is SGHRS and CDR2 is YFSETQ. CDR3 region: CASSLVRELVTGELFF. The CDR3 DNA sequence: TGCGCCAGCAGCTTGGTACGGGAGTTGGTCACCGGGGAGCTGTTTTTT.

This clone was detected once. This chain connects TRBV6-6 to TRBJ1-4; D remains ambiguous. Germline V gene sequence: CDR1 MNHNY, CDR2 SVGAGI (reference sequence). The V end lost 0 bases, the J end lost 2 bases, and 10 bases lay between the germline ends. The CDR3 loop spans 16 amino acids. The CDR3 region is CASSYSIESTNEKLFF. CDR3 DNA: TGTGCCAGCAGTTACTCGATCGAATCTACTAATGAAAAACTGTTTTTT.

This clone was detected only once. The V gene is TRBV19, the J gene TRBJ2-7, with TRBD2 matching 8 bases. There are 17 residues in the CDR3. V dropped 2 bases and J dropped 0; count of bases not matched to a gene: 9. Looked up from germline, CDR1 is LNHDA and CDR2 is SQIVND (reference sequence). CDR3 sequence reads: CASSIRRLAGPSYEQYF. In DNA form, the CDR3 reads TGTGCCAGTAGTATAAGGCGGCTAGCGGGCCCCTCCTACGAGCAGTACTTC.

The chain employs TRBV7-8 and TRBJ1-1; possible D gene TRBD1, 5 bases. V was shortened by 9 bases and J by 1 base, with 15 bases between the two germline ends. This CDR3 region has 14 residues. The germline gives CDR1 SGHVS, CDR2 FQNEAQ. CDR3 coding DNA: TGTGCCAGTTTCCTCGGGACGGCGAACACTGAAGCTTTCTTT. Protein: CASFLGTANTEAFF.

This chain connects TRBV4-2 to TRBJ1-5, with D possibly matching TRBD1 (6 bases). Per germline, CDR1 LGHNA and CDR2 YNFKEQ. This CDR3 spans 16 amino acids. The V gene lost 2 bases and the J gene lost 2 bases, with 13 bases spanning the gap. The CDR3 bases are TGTGCCAGCAGCCAACTTAGGGGGAGCGGCAATCAGCCCCAGCATTTT. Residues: CASSQLRGSGNQPQHF.

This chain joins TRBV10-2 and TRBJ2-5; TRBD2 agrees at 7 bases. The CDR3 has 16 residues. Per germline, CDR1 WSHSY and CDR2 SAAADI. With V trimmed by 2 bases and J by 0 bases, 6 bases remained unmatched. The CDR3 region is CASSERKRGYQETQYF. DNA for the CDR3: TGCGCCAGCAGTGAGAGGAAGCGGGGATACCAAGAGACCCAGTACTTC.

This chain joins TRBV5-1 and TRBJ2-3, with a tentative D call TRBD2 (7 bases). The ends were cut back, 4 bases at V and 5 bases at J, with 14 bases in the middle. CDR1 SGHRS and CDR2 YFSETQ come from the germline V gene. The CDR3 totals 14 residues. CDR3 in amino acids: CASSKGGVQDTQYF. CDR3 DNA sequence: TGCGCCAGCAGCAAAGGGGGGGTTCAAGATACGCAGTATTTT.

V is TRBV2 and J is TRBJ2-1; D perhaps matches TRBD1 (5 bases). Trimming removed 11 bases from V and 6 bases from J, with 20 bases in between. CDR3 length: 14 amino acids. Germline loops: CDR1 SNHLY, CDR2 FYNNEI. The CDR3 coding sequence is TGTGCCGGAAGAGACAGACAGAAAGGCAATGAGCAGTTCTTC. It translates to CAGRDRQKGNEQFF. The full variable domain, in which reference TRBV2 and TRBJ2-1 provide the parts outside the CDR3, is EPEVTQTPSHQVTQMGQEVILRCVPISNHLYFYWYRQILGQKVEFLVSFYNNEISEKSEIFDDQFSVERPDGSNFTLKIRSTKLEDSAMYFCAGRDRQKGNEQFFGPGTRLTVL.

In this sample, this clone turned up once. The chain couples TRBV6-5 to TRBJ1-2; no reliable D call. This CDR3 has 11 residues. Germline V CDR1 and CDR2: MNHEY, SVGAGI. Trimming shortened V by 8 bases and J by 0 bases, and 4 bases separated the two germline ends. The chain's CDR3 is CASYSNYGYTF. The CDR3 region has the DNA TGTGCCAGCTACTCTAACTATGGCTACACCTTC.

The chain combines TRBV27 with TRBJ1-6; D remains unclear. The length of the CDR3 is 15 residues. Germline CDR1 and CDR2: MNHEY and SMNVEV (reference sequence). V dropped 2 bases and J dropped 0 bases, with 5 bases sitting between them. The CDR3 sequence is CASSLMSSYNSPLHF. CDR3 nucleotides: TGTGCCAGCAGTTTAATGAGCTCCTATAATTCACCCCTCCACTTT.

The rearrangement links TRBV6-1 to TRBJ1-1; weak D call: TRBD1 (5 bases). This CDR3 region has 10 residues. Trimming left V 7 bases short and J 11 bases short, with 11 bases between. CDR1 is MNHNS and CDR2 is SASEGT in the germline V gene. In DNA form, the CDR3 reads TGTGCCAGCATCGGAGGGGAGGCTTTCTTT. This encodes CASIGGEAFF.

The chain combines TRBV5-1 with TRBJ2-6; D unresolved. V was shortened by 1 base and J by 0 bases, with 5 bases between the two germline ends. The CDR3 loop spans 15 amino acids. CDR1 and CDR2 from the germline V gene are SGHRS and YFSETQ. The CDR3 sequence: CASSLLTSGANVLTF. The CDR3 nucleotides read TGCGCCAGCAGCTTGTTGACCTCTGGGGCCAACGTCCTGACTTTC.

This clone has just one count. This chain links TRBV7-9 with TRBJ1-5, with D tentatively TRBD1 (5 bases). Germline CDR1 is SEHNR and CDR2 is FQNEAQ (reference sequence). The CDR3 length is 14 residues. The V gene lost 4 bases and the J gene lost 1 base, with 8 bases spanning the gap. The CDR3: CASSSQASNQPQHF. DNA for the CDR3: TGTGCCAGCAGCTCACAGGCAAGCAATCAGCCCCAGCATTTT.

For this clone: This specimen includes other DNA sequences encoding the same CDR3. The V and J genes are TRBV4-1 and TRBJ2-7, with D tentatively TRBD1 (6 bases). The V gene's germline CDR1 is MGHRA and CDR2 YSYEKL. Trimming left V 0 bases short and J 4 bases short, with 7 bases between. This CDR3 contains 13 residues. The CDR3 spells CASSQDRGYEQYF. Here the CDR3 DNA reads TGCGCCAGCAGCCAAGACAGGGGTTACGAGCAGTACTTC.

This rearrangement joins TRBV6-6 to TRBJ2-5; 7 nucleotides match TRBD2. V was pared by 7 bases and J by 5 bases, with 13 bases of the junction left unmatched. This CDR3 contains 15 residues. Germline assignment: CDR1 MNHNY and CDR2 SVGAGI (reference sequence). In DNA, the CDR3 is TGTGCCAGCACCACCCTCGGGGGGTTTGGGGAGACCCAGTACTTC. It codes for CASTTLGGFGETQYF.

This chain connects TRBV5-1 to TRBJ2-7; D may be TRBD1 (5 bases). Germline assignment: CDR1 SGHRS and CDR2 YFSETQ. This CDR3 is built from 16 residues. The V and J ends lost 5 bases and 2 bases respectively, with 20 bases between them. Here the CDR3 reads CASSLGYGQGAYEQYF. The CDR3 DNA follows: TGCGCCAGCAGTCTTGGTTACGGACAAGGAGCCTACGAGCAGTACTTC.